This T cell receptor beta chain originates from a study of blood T cell repertoires in COVID-19 (dated by TCRdb to 2018 to 2020). In terms of the full investigation: Samples covering the acute and convalescent phases of COVID-19 were provided by collaborators in the United States, Italy and Spain. The repertoires were released in a freely available public database meant as a resource for research on the immune response to SARS-CoV-2. Samples were obtained from the ongoing ImmuneRACE study (first 160 participants) and from approximately 1,200 subjects provided by 6 global collaborators. The dataset comprised deeply sampled blood TCRbeta repertoires from subjects exposed to, actively infected with, or recovered from COVID-19. Sample metadata almost always included a de-identified subject ID, COVID-19 status, age in years and sex. The prospective study material was composed of cDNA or gDNA derived from T cells, B-cell-depleted T cells, or PBMCs. Where HLA class I and class II types were available, the types were taken from metadata supplied by the sample provider, not from assay-based typing.

TCRbeta CDR3 regions were amplified from genomic DNA by means of the immunoSEQ Assay, a bias-controlled multiplex PCR. Regarding the original processing steps: Nucleated cell counts per sample were estimated from amplification of reference gene primers within the assay. To quantify the absolute abundance of each unique TCRbeta CDR3 rearrangement, sequence reads were collapsed and filtered. For each sample, productive Simpson clonality was calculated by taking the square root of Simpson's diversity index across productive rearrangements. TCRdb retrieved this table from immuneACCESS and kept in-frame rearrangements only. Not all clones are present; in checked studies, unresolved V genes account for under half, and no reason is known for the remainder. D and trimming come from the DNA, and the V and J calls and clone size come from that table. The sample table shows a few hundred thousand clones, and 80% to 95% are seen once. About a fifth of the sample belongs to the ten largest clones.

What the research found in general, with its limitations: The quantity of clinical and demographic metadata differed by source and by participant and was supplied without curation.

Of note for this clone: The antigen it binds to is not known. Base qualities are missing; no much larger clone stands one base away.

The germline V end is reduced by 2 bases and the J end by 3 bases; junction bases left unmatched: 9. CDR1 and CDR2 (LGHNA, YSLEER) derive from the germline V gene. The CDR3 has 17 amino acids, counting the end cysteine and phenylalanine. The CDR3 DNA has 51 bases and is translated from base 1. Participants in the prospective study were aged about 18 to 95 years, lived in 24 United States geographic areas, and enrolled through a virtual design. Cohort assignment in the prospective study relied on participant-reported clinical history from a screening survey and a study questionnaire. ImmuneRACE Cohort 3 recovered participants were defined by two consecutive negative NP/OP PCR tests, healthcare professional clearance, or symptom resolution. In the prospective study, mobile phlebotomists collected whole blood, serum and a nasopharyngeal or oropharyngeal swab from each participant. Additional blood draws and questionnaires over an approximately two-month period could optionally be provided by prospective study participants. Before DNA extraction, blood samples from the prospective study were shipped at room temperature or frozen.

The specimen sequenced was PBMCs or T cells enriched from blood (not recorded which). The TCR sequence derives from a woman in her 30s who had recovered from COVID-19. The chain couples TRBV4-3 to TRBJ2-3; TRBD1 aligns with 9 central bases. At the DNA level, the sequence is TGCGCCAGCAGCCAACAAGACAGGGGGTATCGTACAGATACGCAGTATTTT. This gives the protein CASSQQDRGYRTDTQYF.